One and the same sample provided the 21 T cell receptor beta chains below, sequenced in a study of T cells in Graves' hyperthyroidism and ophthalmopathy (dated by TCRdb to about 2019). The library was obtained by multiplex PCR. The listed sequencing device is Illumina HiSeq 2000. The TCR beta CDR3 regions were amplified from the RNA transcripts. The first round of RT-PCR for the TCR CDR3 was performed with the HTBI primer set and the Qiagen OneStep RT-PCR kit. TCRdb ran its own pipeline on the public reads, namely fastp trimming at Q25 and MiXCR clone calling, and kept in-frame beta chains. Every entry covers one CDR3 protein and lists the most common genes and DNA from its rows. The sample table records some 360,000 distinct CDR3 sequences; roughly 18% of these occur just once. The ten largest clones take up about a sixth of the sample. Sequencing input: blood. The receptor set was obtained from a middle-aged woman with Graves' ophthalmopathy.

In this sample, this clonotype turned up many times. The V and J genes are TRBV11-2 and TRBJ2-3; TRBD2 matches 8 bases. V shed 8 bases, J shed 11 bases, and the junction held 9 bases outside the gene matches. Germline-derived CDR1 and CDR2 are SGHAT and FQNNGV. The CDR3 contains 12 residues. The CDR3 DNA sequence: TGTGCCAGCCAGCCGGGGGGGGGGAAGCAGTATTTT. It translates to CASQPGGGKQYF.

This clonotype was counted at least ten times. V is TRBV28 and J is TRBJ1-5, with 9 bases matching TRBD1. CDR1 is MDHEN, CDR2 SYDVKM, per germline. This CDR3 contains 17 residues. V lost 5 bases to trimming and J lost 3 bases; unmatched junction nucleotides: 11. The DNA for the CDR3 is TGTGCCAGCAGTCTACCGGGACAGGGATTTAACAATCAGCCCCAGCATTTT. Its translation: CASSLPGQGFNNQPQHF.

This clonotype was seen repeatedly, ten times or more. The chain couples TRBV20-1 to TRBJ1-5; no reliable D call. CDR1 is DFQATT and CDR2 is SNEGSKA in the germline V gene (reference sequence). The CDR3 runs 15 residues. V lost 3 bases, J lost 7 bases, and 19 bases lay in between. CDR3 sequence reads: CSARVPGQSGQPQHF. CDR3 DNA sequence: TGCAGTGCTAGGGTTCCGGGCCAGTCGGGACAGCCCCAGCATTTT.

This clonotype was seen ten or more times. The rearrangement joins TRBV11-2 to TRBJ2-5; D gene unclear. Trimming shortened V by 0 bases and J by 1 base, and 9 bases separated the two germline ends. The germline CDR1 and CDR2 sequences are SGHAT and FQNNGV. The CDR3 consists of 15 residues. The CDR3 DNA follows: TGTGCCAGCAGCTTAGAGTACAGCCCCCAAGAGACCCAGTACTTC. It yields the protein CASSLEYSPQETQYF.

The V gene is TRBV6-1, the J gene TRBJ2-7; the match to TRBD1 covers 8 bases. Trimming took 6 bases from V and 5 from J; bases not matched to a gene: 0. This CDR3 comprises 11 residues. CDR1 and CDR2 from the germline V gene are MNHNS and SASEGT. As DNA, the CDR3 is TGTGCCAGCAGGGACAGGGACGAGCAGTACTTC. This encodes CASRDRDEQYF.

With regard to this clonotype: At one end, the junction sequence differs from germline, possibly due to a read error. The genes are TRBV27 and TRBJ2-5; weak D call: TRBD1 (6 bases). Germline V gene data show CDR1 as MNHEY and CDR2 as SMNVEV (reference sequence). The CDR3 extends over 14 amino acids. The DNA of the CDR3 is TGTGCCAGCAGTCCATTACAGGGCCAAGAGACTCAGTACTTC. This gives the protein CASSPLQGQETQYF.

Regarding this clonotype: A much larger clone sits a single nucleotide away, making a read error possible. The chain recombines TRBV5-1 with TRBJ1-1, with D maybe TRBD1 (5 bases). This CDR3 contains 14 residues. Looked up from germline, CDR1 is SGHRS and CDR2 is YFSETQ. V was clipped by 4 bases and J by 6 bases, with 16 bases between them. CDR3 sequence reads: CASSTNIGGSEAFF. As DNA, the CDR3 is TGCGCCAGCAGCACGAATATCGGGGGGTCTGAAGCTTTCTTT.

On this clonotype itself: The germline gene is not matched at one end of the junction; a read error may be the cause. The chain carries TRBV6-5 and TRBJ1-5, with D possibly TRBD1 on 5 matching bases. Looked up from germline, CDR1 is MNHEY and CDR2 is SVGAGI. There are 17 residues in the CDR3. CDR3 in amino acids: CASSSTSTVATNQPQPF. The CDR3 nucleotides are TGTGCCAGCAGTTCAACTTCGACAGTGGCGACAAATCAGCCCCAGCCTTTT.

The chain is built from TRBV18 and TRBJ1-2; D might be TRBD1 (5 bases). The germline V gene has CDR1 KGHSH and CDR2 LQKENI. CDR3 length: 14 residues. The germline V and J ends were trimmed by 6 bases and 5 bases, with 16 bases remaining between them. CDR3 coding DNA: TGTGCCAGCTCCGGAAGGGGCCCGGGGTATGGCTACACCTTC. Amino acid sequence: CASSGRGPGYGYTF. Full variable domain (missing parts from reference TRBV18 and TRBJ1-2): NAGVMQNPRHLVRRRGQEARLRCSPMKGHSHVYWYRQLPEEGLKFMVYLQKENIIDESGMPKERFSAEFPKEGPSILRIQQVVRGDSAAYFCASSGRGPGYGYTFGSGTRLTVV.

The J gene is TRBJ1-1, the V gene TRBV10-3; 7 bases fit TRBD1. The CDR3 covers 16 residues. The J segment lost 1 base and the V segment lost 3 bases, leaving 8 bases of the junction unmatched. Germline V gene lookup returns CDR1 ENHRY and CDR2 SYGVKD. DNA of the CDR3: TGTGCCATCAGTGAATTGGGGACAGACAGGAACACTGAAGCTTTCTTT. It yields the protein CAISELGTDRNTEAFF.

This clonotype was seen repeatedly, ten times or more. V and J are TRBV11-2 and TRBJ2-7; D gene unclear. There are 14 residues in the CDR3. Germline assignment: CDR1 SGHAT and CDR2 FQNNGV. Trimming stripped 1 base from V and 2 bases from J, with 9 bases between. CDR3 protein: CASSLAGLAYEQYF. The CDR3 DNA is TGTGCCAGCAGCTTAGCAGGCCTGGCCTACGAGCAGTACTTC.

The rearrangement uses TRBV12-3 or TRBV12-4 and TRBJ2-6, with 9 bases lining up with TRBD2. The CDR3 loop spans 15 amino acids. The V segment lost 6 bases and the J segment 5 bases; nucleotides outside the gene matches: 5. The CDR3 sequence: CASSASSGRANVLTF. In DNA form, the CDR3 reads TGTGCCAGCAGCGCTTCTAGCGGGAGGGCCAACGTCCTGACTTTC.

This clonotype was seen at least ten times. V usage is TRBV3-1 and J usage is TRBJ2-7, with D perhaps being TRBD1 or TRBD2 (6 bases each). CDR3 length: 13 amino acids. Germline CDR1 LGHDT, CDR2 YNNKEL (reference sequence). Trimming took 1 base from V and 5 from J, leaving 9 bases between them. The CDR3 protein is CASSQAGGNEQYF. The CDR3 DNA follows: TGTGCCAGCAGCCAAGCCGGGGGCAACGAGCAGTACTTC.

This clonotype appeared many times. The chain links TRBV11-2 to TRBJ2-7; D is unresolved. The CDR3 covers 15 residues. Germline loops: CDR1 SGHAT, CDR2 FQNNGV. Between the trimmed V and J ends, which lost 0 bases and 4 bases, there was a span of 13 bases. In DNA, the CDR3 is TGTGCCAGCAGCTTAGATTTTAGTTCCACTTACGAGCAGTACTTC. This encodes CASSLDFSSTYEQYF. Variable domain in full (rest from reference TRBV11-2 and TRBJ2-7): EAGVAQSPRYKIIEKRQSVAFWCNPISGHATLYWYQQILGQGPKLLIQFQNNGVVDDSQLPKDRFSAERLKGVDSTLKIQPAKLEDSAVYLCASSLDFSSTYEQYFGPGTRLTVT.

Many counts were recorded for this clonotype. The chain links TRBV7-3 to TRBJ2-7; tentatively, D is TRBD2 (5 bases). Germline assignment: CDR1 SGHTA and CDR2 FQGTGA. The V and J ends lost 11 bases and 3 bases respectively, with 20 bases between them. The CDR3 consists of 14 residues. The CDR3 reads CARRIEGFGYEQYF. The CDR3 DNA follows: TGTGCCCGCCGTATTGAGGGATTCGGCTACGAGCAGTACTTC.

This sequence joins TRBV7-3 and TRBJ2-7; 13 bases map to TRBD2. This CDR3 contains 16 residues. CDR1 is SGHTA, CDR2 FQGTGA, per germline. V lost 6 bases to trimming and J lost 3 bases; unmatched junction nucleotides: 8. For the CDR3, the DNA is TGTGCCAGCAGGACCCGGACTAGCGGGGGCCGCTACGAGCAGTACTTC. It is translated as CASRTRTSGGRYEQYF.

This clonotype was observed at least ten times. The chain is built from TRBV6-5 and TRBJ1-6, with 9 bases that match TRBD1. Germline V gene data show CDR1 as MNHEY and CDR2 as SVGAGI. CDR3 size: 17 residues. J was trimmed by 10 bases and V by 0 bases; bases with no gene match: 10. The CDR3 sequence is CASSYSGQGVGRSPLHF. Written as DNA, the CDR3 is TGTGCCAGCAGTTACTCGGGACAGGGTGTAGGGCGGTCACCCCTCCACTTT.

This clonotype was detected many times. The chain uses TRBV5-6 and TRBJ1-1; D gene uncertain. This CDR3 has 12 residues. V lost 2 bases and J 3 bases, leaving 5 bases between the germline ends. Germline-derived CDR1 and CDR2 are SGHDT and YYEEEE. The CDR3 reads CASSFTYTEAFF. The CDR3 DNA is TGTGCCAGCAGCTTTACCTACACTGAAGCTTTCTTT.

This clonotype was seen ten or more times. Here the CDR3 DNA reads TGTGCCAGCGGGCAGGGGATATGGAACACTGAAGCTTTCTTT. It yields the protein CASGQGIWNTEAFF. The chain combines TRBV5-4 with TRBJ1-1; weak D call: TRBD1 (6 bases). V gave up 7 bases and J gave up 1 base, with 14 bases separating them. CDR1 SGHNT and CDR2 YYREEE come from the germline V gene (reference sequence). The CDR3 is 14 amino acids.

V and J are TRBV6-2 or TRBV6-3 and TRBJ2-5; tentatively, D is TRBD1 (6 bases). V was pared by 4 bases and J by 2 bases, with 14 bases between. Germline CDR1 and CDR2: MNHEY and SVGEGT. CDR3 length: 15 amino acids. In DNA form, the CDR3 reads TGTGCCAGCAGTTTTACAGGGAGTCGGCAAGAGACCCAGTACTTC. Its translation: CASSFTGSRQETQYF.

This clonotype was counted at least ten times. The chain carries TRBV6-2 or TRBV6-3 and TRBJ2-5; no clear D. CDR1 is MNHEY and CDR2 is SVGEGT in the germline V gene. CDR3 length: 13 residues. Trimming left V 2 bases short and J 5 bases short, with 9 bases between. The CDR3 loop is CASSYGPRETQYF. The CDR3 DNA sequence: TGTGCCAGCAGTTACGGTCCGCGGGAGACCCAGTACTTC.